The 22 T cell receptor beta chains below were found in one sample sequenced in a study of T cells in Graves' hyperthyroidism and ophthalmopathy. Amplification yielded TCR beta CDR3 regions, with RNA transcripts as the source. HTBI primers were the set used in a first-round RT-PCR of the TCR CDR3. A single record per CDR3 protein comes from TCRdb applying MiXCR to the multiplex PCR reads. The sample lists approximately 720,000 distinct CDR3 sequences, under 20% occurring once. Sample: blood. All receptors come from a woman aged 45-65 years with Graves' hyperthyroidism that later progressed to Graves' ophthalmopathy.

This clonotype was counted a few times. The genes are TRBV5-6 and TRBJ2-2; possible D gene TRBD1, 5 bases. This CDR3 has 15 residues. Germline CDR1 and CDR2: SGHDT and YYEEEE. The V end was cut by 4 bases, the J end by 1 base, with 11 bases between. The CDR3 sequence: CASSPPQVNTGELFF. Here the CDR3 DNA reads TGTGCCAGCAGCCCCCCACAGGTGAACACCGGGGAGCTGTTTTTT.

The J gene is TRBJ2-7, the V gene TRBV5-1, with 8 bases lining up with TRBD1. From germline, CDR1 is SGHRS and CDR2 YFSETQ. The CDR3 totals 16 residues. The V segment lost 2 bases and the J segment 3 bases; nucleotides outside the gene matches: 10. CDR3 in amino acids: CASSFQPGQGGYEQYF. In DNA, the CDR3 is TGCGCCAGCAGCTTCCAACCCGGACAGGGAGGCTACGAGCAGTACTTC. Based on the CDR3 plus reference TRBV5-1 and TRBJ2-7, the full variable domain is KAGVTQTPRYLIKTRGQQVTLSCSPISGHRSVSWYQQTPGQGLQFLFEYFSETQRNKGNFPGRFSGRQFSNSRSEMNVSTLELGDSALYLCASSFQPGQGGYEQYFGPGTRLTVT.

This chain uses TRBV6-1 with TRBJ1-1, with D perhaps matching TRBD1 (5 bases). The CDR3 covers 15 residues. CDR1 and CDR2 (germline): MNHNS, SASEGT. Trimming cost V 7 bases and J 0 bases, with 15 bases left between them. The CDR3 region has the DNA TGTGCCAGCACCACAGGCCTCGTAATGAACACTGAAGCTTTCTTT. This sequence encodes CASTTGLVMNTEAFF.

There are many counts of this clonotype. The CDR3 DNA follows: TGTGCCTGGAGTGTTTTAGCGGGCTACAATGAGCAGTTCTTC. This codes for CAWSVLAGYNEQFF. The chain carries TRBV30 and TRBJ2-1; 7 nucleotides match TRBD2. There are 14 residues in the CDR3. Losses at the gene ends were 0 bases for V and 3 bases for J; bases not matched to a gene: 2. The germline gives CDR1 GTSNPN, CDR2 SVGIG (reference sequence).

The genes are TRBV7-9 and TRBJ1-4, with D possibly being TRBD1 (5 bases). The CDR3 has 16 residues. V was pared by 0 bases and J by 6 bases, with 14 bases between. The germline V gene has CDR1 SEHNR and CDR2 FQNEAQ (reference sequence). The CDR3 DNA follows: TGTGCCAGCAGCTTAGCGGGACTCCTAGAGCATGAAAAACTGTTTTTT. Encoded protein: CASSLAGLLEHEKLFF.

This clonotype was picked up a small number of times. The J gene is TRBJ1-2, the V gene TRBV6-1; D gene unclear. The CDR3 loop spans 11 amino acids. Trimming shortened V by 6 bases and J by 4 bases, and 6 bases separated the two germline ends. Germline V gene sequence: CDR1 MNHNS, CDR2 SASEGT. Written as DNA, the CDR3 is TGTGCCAGCAGGGCTGTCTATGGCTACACCTTC. This codes for CASRAVYGYTF.

The V call is TRBV7-6, the J call TRBJ1-4, with D perhaps matching TRBD1 (6 bases). From germline, CDR1 is SGHVS and CDR2 FNYEAQ. Trimming pared 2 bases from V and 6 bases from J, leaving 13 bases between. CDR3 length: 15 amino acids. The CDR3 sequence: CASSLLGGIDEKLFF. DNA of the CDR3: TGTGCCAGCAGCTTACTGGGGGGCATTGATGAAAAACTGTTTTTT. The full variable domain, completed using reference TRBV7-6 and TRBJ1-4, is GAGVSQSPRYKVTKRGQDVALRCDPISGHVSLYWYRQALGQGPEFLTYFNYEAQQDKSGLPNDRFSAERPEGSISTLTIQRTEQRDSAMYRCASSLLGGIDEKLFFGSGTQLSVL.

This clonotype has only a few counts. The chain carries TRBV5-4 and TRBJ2-1; 7 bases are a match to TRBD2. V dropped 3 bases and J dropped 7; count of bases not matched to a gene: 4. CDR1 and CDR2 from the germline V gene are SGHNT and YYREEE (reference sequence). The CDR3 totals 13 residues. CDR3 DNA sequence: TGTGCCAGCAGCTCACTAGCGAAGAATGAGCAGTTCTTC. Its translation: CASSSLAKNEQFF.

This clonotype was counted between two and nine times. The V call is TRBV10-1, the J call TRBJ2-2, with D perhaps matching TRBD2 (5 bases). Trimming removed 4 bases at V and 2 bases at J, with 11 bases between. This CDR3 is built from 15 residues. Per the germline V gene, CDR1 is WNHNN and CDR2 is SYGVQD (reference sequence). The CDR3 nucleotides read TGCGCCAGCAGTGGAGCGGTTCCTAACACCGGGGAGCTGTTTTTT. Its protein is CASSGAVPNTGELFF.

A remark on this clonotype: This sequence may be a read error, since a much larger clone differs from it by one base. It is unclear where the CDR3 begins or ends on the DNA, so no DNA is shown, and the CDR3 is as TCRdb lists it. The chain employs TRBV7-9 and TRBJ1-2. The germline gives CDR1 SEHNR, CDR2 FQNEAQ (reference sequence). The CDR3 sequence runs 12 residues, both termini included. The CDR3 region is CASDGPYYCYTF.

The chain recombines TRBV6-1 with TRBJ1-2; D may be TRBD1 (6 bases). The germline V gene encodes CDR1 MNHNS and CDR2 SASEGT. Trimming took 6 bases from V and 4 from J, leaving 15 bases between them. This CDR3 contains 14 residues. This CDR3 reads CASRNRGGGYGYTF. The DNA for the CDR3 is TGTGCCAGCAGAAACCGAGGGGGGGGCTATGGCTACACCTTC.

This clonotype has just a few counts. The chain has TRBV27 and TRBJ2-5; the D is unclear. V lost 1 base and J 3 bases, leaving 12 bases between the germline ends. CDR3 size: 15 residues. Germline V lookup: CDR1 MNHEY, CDR2 SMNVEV (reference sequence). The CDR3 DNA is TGTGCCAGCAGTTTATTTCGGTTGGGGAAAGAGACCCAGTACTTC. Protein sequence: CASSLFRLGKETQYF.

Details on this clonotype: The conserved phenylalanine or tryptophan is not found at the CDR3 terminus, so this likely reflects a read error. The chain recombines TRBV2 with TRBJ1-1; D gene ambiguous. Germline loops: CDR1 SNHLY, CDR2 FYNNEI. The CDR3 sequence is 16 residues long. The CDR3 here is CASSEGVAGMNTEAFL. In DNA, the CDR3 is TGTGCCAGCAGTGAAGGCGTCGCCGGGATGAACACCGAAGCTTTCCTT.

This clonotype appeared many times. CDR3 sequence: CASSLGQIRTDTQYF. In nucleotides, the CDR3 is TGTGCCAGCAGCTTAGGCCAGATCCGCACAGATACGCAGTATTTT. This sequence joins TRBV7-9 and TRBJ2-3; D uncertain. Trimming left V 1 base short and J 1 base short, with 9 bases between. The CDR3 covers 15 residues. The germline V gene has CDR1 SEHNR and CDR2 FQNEAQ (reference sequence).

The table lists this clonotype with many counts. The V and J genes are TRBV5-1 and TRBJ1-1; weak D call: TRBD1 (5 bases). The CDR3 is 13 residues long. CDR1 and CDR2 from the germline V gene are SGHRS and YFSETQ. With 0 bases removed from V and 6 bases from J, the gap between germline ends came to 9 bases. This chain's CDR3 is CASSLVGDAEAFF. CDR3 DNA sequence: TGCGCCAGCAGCTTGGTAGGGGACGCTGAAGCTTTCTTT.

The CDR3 DNA sequence: TGTGCTAGTGTCCCCACCGGGCCTGGGTTCAATGAGCAGTTCTTC. As protein: CASVPTGPGFNEQFF. The chain combines TRBV12-5 with TRBJ2-1; D is uncertain. There are 15 residues in the CDR3. Trimming shortened V by 7 bases and J by 6 bases, and 19 bases separated the two germline ends. Germline V gives CDR1 LGHNT, CDR2 FRNRAP.

This clonotype occurred many times. The rearrangement links TRBV5-5 to TRBJ2-4; TRBD1 agrees at 8 bases. Germline CDR1 SGHKS, CDR2 YYEKEE (reference sequence). The CDR3 consists of 18 residues. The J segment lost 0 bases and the V segment lost 4 bases, leaving 12 bases of the junction unmatched. Here the CDR3 reads CASSHGTGEGVAKNIQYF. CDR3 bases: TGTGCCAGCAGCCACGGGACAGGCGAGGGTGTAGCCAAAAACATTCAGTACTTC.

This clonotype was detected ten times or more. The rearrangement uses TRBV14 and TRBJ2-1; 10 bases map to TRBD2. CDR1 is SGHDN, CDR2 FVKESK, per germline. J was trimmed by 4 bases and V by 2 bases; bases with no gene match: 5. CDR3 length: 16 residues. CDR3 amino acids: CASSQLAGDAYNEQFF. CDR3 DNA sequence: TGTGCCAGCAGCCAACTAGCGGGGGACGCGTACAATGAGCAGTTCTTC.

The table lists this clonotype with many counts. The chain carries TRBV20-1 and TRBJ2-1, with 8 positions matching TRBD2. Trimming at V came to 0 bases and at J to 9 bases, leaving 13 bases not matched to a gene. In germline, CDR1 is DFQATT, CDR2 SNEGSKA (reference sequence). The CDR3 runs 16 residues. The CDR3 spells CSARDGGGLLRGEQFF. The DNA of the CDR3 is TGCAGTGCTAGAGATGGCGGGGGGCTTCTTCGGGGTGAGCAGTTCTTC.

Remarks on this clonotype: It may be a read error: a sequence one base away is much more abundant. This chain uses TRBV3-1 with TRBJ1-5; 7 nucleotides line up with TRBD1. V lost 1 base to trimming and J lost 5 bases; unmatched junction nucleotides: 2. Germline V gene sequence: CDR1 LGHDT, CDR2 YNNKEL (reference sequence). This CDR3 region has 14 residues. The CDR3 spells CASSQGDRYQPQHF. CDR3 coding DNA: TGTGCCAGCAGCCAAGGGGACAGATATCAGCCCCAGCATTTT.

The chain is built from TRBV27 and TRBJ1-4; tentatively, D is TRBD1 (5 bases). Germline CDR1 MNHEY, CDR2 SMNVEV (reference sequence). V was pared by 6 bases and J by 4 bases, with 12 bases between. The CDR3 contains 14 residues. This chain's CDR3 is CASRQTENNEKLFF. Written as DNA, the CDR3 is TGTGCCAGCAGGCAGACAGAGAATAATGAAAAACTGTTTTTT.

This clonotype was seen once. V and J are TRBV14 and TRBJ2-5; D may be TRBD1 (5 bases). The CDR3 extends over 14 amino acids. The germline gives CDR1 SGHDN, CDR2 FVKESK. V lost 2 bases, J lost 2 bases, and 9 bases lay in between. CDR3 residues: CASSQMGRQETQYF. In DNA form, the CDR3 reads TGTGCCAGCAGCCAAATGGGGCGTCAAGAGACCCAGTACTTC.